Presented here are 24 T cell receptor beta chains from one specimen sequenced in a study of beta chain features in type 1 diabetes. Expressed TCRB transcripts were sequenced because the isolated RNA had all been reverse transcribed beforehand. The protocol was immunoSEQ multiplex PCR, while the TCRdb copy is restricted to in-frame clones and leaves out a portion. The table has 900,000 or so clones, about a sixth seen once. The sequenced sample consisted of naive CD4+ T cells from blood. These receptors came from a woman in her late teens or twenties in good health.

This clone was counted a few times. V is TRBV2 and J is TRBJ1-5; maybe TRBD1 (6 bases). The germline gives CDR1 SNHLY, CDR2 FYNNEI. V lost 7 bases to trimming and J lost 2 bases, with 12 bases between them. The CDR3 length is 14 residues. CDR3: CASNVGGGNQPQHF. CDR3 nucleotide sequence: TGTGCCAGCAATGTGGGGGGCGGCAATCAGCCCCAGCATTTT. Drawing the rest from reference TRBV2 and TRBJ1-5, the complete variable domain is EPEVTQTPSHQVTQMGQEVILRCVPISNHLYFYWYRQILGQKVEFLVSFYNNEISEKSEIFDDQFSVERPDGSNFTLKIRSTKLEDSAMYFCASNVGGGNQPQHFGDGTRLSIL.

The table lists this clone with a few counts. The same CDR3 also results from other DNA sequences found in this sample. The chain couples TRBV11-2 to TRBJ2-1, with TRBD2 identical over 11 bases. V shed 4 bases, J shed 2 bases, and the junction held 1 base outside the gene matches. The CDR3 totals 15 residues. From germline, CDR1 is SGHAT and CDR2 FQNNGV. CDR3 bases: TGTGCCAGCAGCTCGGGACTAGCGGCCTACAATGAGCAGTTCTTC. Protein: CASSSGLAAYNEQFF.

This clone was observed a few times. The J gene is TRBJ1-2, the V gene TRBV19, with 8 bases aligning to TRBD1. The trim removed 2 bases at V and 2 bases at J, leaving 4 bases unmatched. This CDR3 contains 15 residues. Looked up from germline, CDR1 is LNHDA and CDR2 is SQIVND (reference sequence). CDR3 region: CASSIRTGRNYGYTF. As DNA, the CDR3 is TGTGCCAGTAGTATACGGACAGGGAGGAACTATGGCTACACCTTC. The complete variable domain, with remaining parts taken from reference TRBV19 and TRBJ1-2, reads DGGITQSPKYLFRKEGQNVTLSCEQNLNHDAMYWYRQDPGQGLRLIYYSQIVNDFQKGDIAEGYSVSREKKESFPLTVTSAQKNPTAFYLCASSIRTGRNYGYTFGSGTRLTVV.

The chain joins TRBV28 to TRBJ2-1; 12 bases match TRBD2. With V trimmed by 6 bases and J by 4 bases, 7 bases remained unmatched. Germline V gives CDR1 MDHEN, CDR2 SYDVKM. This CDR3 is built from 16 residues. DNA for the CDR3: TGTGCCAGCAGCACCTCCGGGACTAGCGGGTACAATGAGCAGTTCTTC. Translation: CASSTSGTSGYNEQFF.

In its sample, this clone was seen a few times. This chain connects TRBV19 to TRBJ2-1, with 8 bases matching TRBD1. CDR3 size: 14 residues. Per the germline V gene, CDR1 is LNHDA and CDR2 is SQIVND (reference sequence). V was clipped by 7 bases and J by 1 base; unmatched bases: 3. Written as DNA, the CDR3 is TGTGCCAGTACCCGGGACAGGTCCTACAATGAGCAGTTCTTC. Translating gives CASTRDRSYNEQFF.

This clone occurred a few times. The V call is TRBV10-3, the J call TRBJ2-7; 9 bases are shared with TRBD1. The CDR3 is 15 amino acids. Germline CDR1 is ENHRY and CDR2 is SYGVKD. The junction had 8 bases not matched to a gene; V was cut back by 2 bases and J by 6 bases. The CDR3 nucleotides are TGTGCCATCAGTGAGACACAGGGGGCGGTAGGCGAGCAGTACTTC. This translates into CAISETQGAVGEQYF.

The chain employs TRBV19 and TRBJ1-4, with D uncertain. Germline V CDR1 and CDR2: LNHDA, SQIVND (reference sequence). This CDR3 region has 14 residues. V lost 5 bases and J lost 8, with 15 bases in between. The CDR3 bases are TGTGCCAGTAGTGTGGGGTCCCGGAACGAAAAACTGTTTTTT. Its protein is CASSVGSRNEKLFF.

This clone was found a few times. This chain's CDR3 is CASSYRPQNTEAFF. The DNA for the CDR3 is TGTGCCAGCAGTTACCGACCCCAGAACACTGAAGCTTTCTTT. The chain recombines TRBV2 with TRBJ1-1; D not resolved. CDR1 SNHLY and CDR2 FYNNEI come from the germline V gene. The CDR3 covers 14 residues. V was shortened by 5 bases and J by 1 base, with 11 bases between the two germline ends.

A few counts support this clone. The V gene is TRBV11-2, the J gene TRBJ2-1, with 7 bases fitting TRBD1. The CDR3 spans 15 residues. The J segment lost 9 bases and the V segment lost 1 base, leaving 9 bases of the junction unmatched. Germline V lookup: CDR1 SGHAT, CDR2 FQNNGV. Here the CDR3 reads CASSLVGQENSEQFF. Written as DNA, the CDR3 is TGTGCCAGCAGCTTAGTTGGACAGGAGAACAGTGAGCAGTTCTTC.

This clone appeared a few times. The V gene is TRBV10-3, the J gene TRBJ2-1; maybe TRBD2 (5 bases). CDR1 ENHRY and CDR2 SYGVKD come from the germline V gene. Trimming cost V 2 bases and J 3 bases, with 8 bases left between them. The CDR3 extends over 14 amino acids. For the CDR3, the DNA is TGTGCCATCAGTGAGGCAGCGGACTACAATGAGCAGTTCTTC. It codes for CAISEAADYNEQFF.

The rearrangement joins TRBV28 to TRBJ1-5, with 11 positions matching TRBD1. The germline gives CDR1 MDHEN, CDR2 SYDVKM. The V segment lost 5 bases and the J segment 8 bases; nucleotides outside the gene matches: 2. The CDR3 totals 13 residues. CDR3 protein: CASSKGQGEPQHF. CDR3 DNA sequence: TGTGCCAGCAGTAAGGGACAGGGGGAGCCCCAGCATTTT.

The chain links TRBV11-3 to TRBJ2-1; D unresolved. CDR1 and CDR2 from the germline V gene are SGHNT and YENEEA. This CDR3 has 13 amino acids. V was clipped by 5 bases and J by 5 bases, with 10 bases between them. The CDR3 bases are TGTGCCAGCAGCCTAAATAGTGACAATGAGCAGTTCTTC. This translates into CASSLNSDNEQFF.

V and J are TRBV6-5 and TRBJ1-3, with 8 bases matching TRBD1. Germline loops: CDR1 MNHEY, CDR2 SVGAGI. V lost 0 bases and J lost 1; bases outside the gene matches: 2. CDR3 length equals 16 residues. CDR3 in DNA: TGTGCCAGCAGTTACTCCGGGACAGGTTCTGGAAACACCATATATTTT. As protein: CASSYSGTGSGNTIYF.

A few counts support this clone. The rearrangement links TRBV10-3 to TRBJ2-7, with D perhaps matching TRBD1 (6 bases). V lost 6 bases and J lost 2, with 8 bases in between. CDR1 and CDR2 (germline): ENHRY, SYGVKD. The CDR3 contains 12 residues. The CDR3 spells CAIRDSPYEQYF. CDR3 DNA sequence: TGTGCCATCAGGGACAGCCCCTACGAGCAGTACTTC.

This clone was observed a few times. V usage is TRBV6-5 and J usage is TRBJ2-2; possibly TRBD1 or TRBD2 for D (7 bases each). V was trimmed by 2 bases and J by 4 bases, leaving 11 bases between them. The germline gives CDR1 MNHEY, CDR2 SVGAGI. The CDR3 consists of 15 residues. The CDR3 protein is CASSYGRGGTGELFF. In DNA, the CDR3 is TGTGCCAGCAGTTACGGCAGGGGGGGCACCGGGGAGCTGTTTTTT.

This clone was seen a handful of times. This chain uses TRBV6-6 with TRBJ2-3; D unresolved. The V gene's germline CDR1 is MNHNY and CDR2 SVGAGI (reference sequence). The CDR3 is made up of 13 amino acids. V was shortened by 2 bases and J by 5 bases, with 8 bases between the two germline ends. CDR3 DNA: TGTGCCAGCAGTTACAATACTGGAGATACGCAGTATTTT. Translating it yields CASSYNTGDTQYF.

This clone was detected only a few times. The V call is TRBV28, the J call TRBJ2-2; tentative D call: TRBD1 (5 bases). The CDR3 length is 13 residues. V dropped 6 bases and J dropped 7 bases, with 12 bases sitting between them. Germline lookup yields CDR1 MDHEN and CDR2 SYDVKM. The CDR3, as DNA: TGTGCCAGCAGCGACAGAGACCGCGGGGAGCTGTTTTTT. This translates into CASSDRDRGELFF.

This clone was seen a single time. The chain recombines TRBV19 with TRBJ2-7; D may correspond to TRBD1 or TRBD2 (6 bases each). The CDR3 is 15 amino acids. The V gene's germline CDR1 is LNHDA and CDR2 SQIVND (reference sequence). V gave up 3 bases and J gave up 0 bases, with 12 bases separating them. CDR3 protein: CASSIGGLSSYEQYF. CDR3 sequence (DNA): TGTGCCAGTAGTATCGGGGGCCTGAGCTCCTACGAGCAGTACTTC.

This clone was counted a few times. This rearrangement joins TRBV7-9 to TRBJ2-3, with D unclear. Germline-derived CDR1 and CDR2 are SEHNR and FQNEAQ (reference sequence). V was shortened by 1 base and J by 2 bases, with 7 bases between the two germline ends. The CDR3 has 14 residues. CDR3 bases: TGTGCCAGCAGCTTAGACCTTCTCACAGATACGCAGTATTTT. It translates to CASSLDLLTDTQYF.

The chain joins TRBV18 to TRBJ1-1; D might be TRBD1 (5 bases). Germline CDR1 is KGHSH and CDR2 is LQKENI. Trimming removed 7 bases from V and 1 base from J, with 10 bases in between. There are 13 residues in the CDR3. The CDR3 protein is CASYLDRNTEAFF. The CDR3 bases are TGTGCCAGCTACCTTGACAGGAACACTGAAGCTTTCTTT.

The chain has TRBV7-9 and TRBJ1-4, with D possibly matching TRBD1 (5 bases). In germline, CDR1 is SEHNR, CDR2 FQNEAQ (reference sequence). The CDR3 runs 14 residues. The V gene lost 3 bases and the J gene lost 5 bases, with 10 bases spanning the gap. CDR3 in DNA: TGTGCCAGCAGCTTGGGACCGGGCAATGAAAAACTGTTTTTT. Translation gives CASSLGPGNEKLFF. The complete variable domain, with remaining parts taken from reference TRBV7-9 and TRBJ1-4, reads DTGVSQNPRHKITKRGQNVTFRCDPISEHNRLYWYRQTLGQGPEFLTYFQNEAQLEKSRLLSDRFSAERPKGSFSTLEIQRTEQGDSAMYLCASSLGPGNEKLFFGSGTQLSVL.

The chain is built from TRBV7-8 and TRBJ2-7; TRBD2 might be the D (6 bases). The V and J ends lost 1 base and 2 bases respectively, with 12 bases between them. Germline V lookup: CDR1 SGHVS, CDR2 FQNEAQ. The CDR3 length is 15 residues. The DNA of the CDR3 is TGTGCCAGCAGCTTAGGGGGCCGGGGGACCTACGAGCAGTACTTC. Its translation: CASSLGGRGTYEQYF.

The chain links TRBV5-1 to TRBJ1-1; the match to TRBD1 covers 9 bases. CDR1 and CDR2 (germline): SGHRS, YFSETQ. CDR3 size: 17 residues. V shed 2 bases and J 0 bases; nucleotides not matched to a gene: 8. The CDR3 loop reads CASSFTTGGGMNTEAFF. The CDR3 DNA is TGCGCCAGCAGCTTCACGACAGGGGGAGGAATGAACACTGAAGCTTTCTTT.

The rearrangement links TRBV28 to TRBJ1-3, with a possible D match to TRBD1 (5 bases). This CDR3 is built from 15 residues. Germline CDR1 reads MDHEN; CDR2 reads SYDVKM. V lost 10 bases to trimming and J lost 0 bases, with 16 bases between them. The CDR3 nucleotides are TGTGCCACTAGAGAGGGGCTGAGCTCTGGAAACACCATATATTTT. It encodes CATREGLSSGNTIYF.